One T cell receptor (beta chain) is described in this entry. Clones were sequenced by immunoSEQ multiplex PCR, and TCRdb holds only the in-frame ones, with some missing. The table includes 150,000 or so clones, 65% to 85% detected once. These data originate in a study of blood T cell repertoires in COVID-19. This CDR3 is 12 amino acids long. Germline V gene data show CDR1 as SEHNR and CDR2 as FQNEAQ (reference sequence). V was shortened by 7 bases and J by 5 bases, with 11 bases between the two germline ends. The TCR comes from a man aged 55 to 69 with active or convalescent COVID-19. This rearrangement joins TRBV7-9 to TRBJ1-1; D unresolved. Sequencing was carried out using peripheral blood. CDR3 loop: CASNQGGTEAFF. For the CDR3, the DNA is TGTGCCAGCAACCAAGGAGGGACTGAAGCTTTCTTT.